This entry concerns a single T cell receptor (beta chain). Original processing notes: Reference gene primers were amplified, and this amplification served to estimate nucleated cell counts. Produced via immunoSEQ multiplex PCR; TCRdb's table is partial and in-frame only. For V, J and clone size, that table is used; D and trimming come from the DNA. Here the sample spans tens of thousands of clones, about 91% being singletons. V shed 5 bases and J shed 6 bases, with 13 bases lying between them. The CDR3 extends over 13 amino acids. Germline CDR1 is SEHNR and CDR2 is FQNEAQ (reference sequence). The data stem from a study of blood T cell repertoires in COVID-19. On the study more broadly: Acute and convalescent COVID-19 samples came from the United States, Italy and Spain.

The sequenced sample consisted of peripheral blood. This TCR was sampled from a woman aged 70 to 79 with acute or convalescent COVID-19. The V and J genes are TRBV7-9 and TRBJ1-2; possible D gene TRBD1, 6 bases. CDR3 coding DNA: TGTGCCAGCAGCGTAATACAGGGCCATGGCTACACCTTC. Translating it yields CASSVIQGHGYTF. The variable domain in full, completed from reference TRBV7-9 and TRBJ1-2, reads DTGVSQNPRHKITKRGQNVTFRCDPISEHNRLYWYRQTLGQGPEFLTYFQNEAQLEKSRLLSDRFSAERPKGSFSTLEIQRTEQGDSAMYLCASSVIQGHGYTFGSGTRLTVV.